These 21 T cell receptor beta chains were sequenced from one sample in a study of blood T cell repertoires in COVID-19. Sequenced by immunoSEQ multiplex PCR; TCRdb stores in-frame clones only, minus some. The sample contains around 360,000 clones, about 89% of which appear only once. The sample taken for sequencing was peripheral blood. The source is a woman in her 30s with COVID-19, enrolled during active disease.

V gene TRBV27 combines with J gene TRBJ2-7; 7 positions agree with TRBD1. With 4 bases clipped from V and 2 bases from J, the junction kept 11 bases outside the gene matches. This CDR3 has 16 amino acids. The germline gives CDR1 MNHEY, CDR2 SMNVEV (reference sequence). Written as DNA, the CDR3 is TGTGCCAGCAGTTCCACCTGGGACAGTAACCCCTACGAGCAGTACTTC. Its protein product is CASSSTWDSNPYEQYF.

The V call is TRBV6-5, the J call TRBJ1-2; 9 bases are shared with TRBD1. Losses at the gene ends were 5 bases for V and 5 bases for J; bases not matched to a gene: 9. Germline-derived CDR1 and CDR2 are MNHEY and SVGAGI. CDR3 length: 15 residues. CDR3: CASSPNYGQGYGYTF. CDR3 nucleotide sequence: TGTGCCAGCAGTCCTAACTACGGACAGGGGTATGGCTACACCTTC.

V usage is TRBV28 and J usage is TRBJ1-6; D might be TRBD1 (6 bases). Germline V gives CDR1 MDHEN, CDR2 SYDVKM. The CDR3 length is 17 residues. Trimming took 2 bases from V and 0 from J, leaving 11 bases between them. CDR3 in amino acids: CASSLRGFSSYNSPLHF. The CDR3 nucleotides are TGTGCCAGCAGTTTAAGGGGGTTCAGCTCCTATAATTCACCCCTCCACTTT.

J is TRBJ2-1 and V is TRBV19, with 11 bases lining up with TRBD2. Per the germline V gene, CDR1 is LNHDA and CDR2 is SQIVND (reference sequence). There are 15 residues in the CDR3. Unmatched junction bases numbered 5, after V lost 5 bases and J lost 5 bases. This CDR3 is CASSWTSGRHNEQFF. CDR3 coding DNA: TGTGCCAGTAGTTGGACTAGCGGGCGGCACAATGAGCAGTTCTTC.

This rearrangement joins TRBV5-6 to TRBJ2-1, with a weak D call TRBD2 (6 bases). The CDR3 is 13 amino acids. In germline, CDR1 is SGHDT, CDR2 YYEEEE. Between the trimmed V and J ends, which lost 2 bases and 9 bases, there was a span of 12 bases. The CDR3 bases are TGTGCCAGCAGCTTTACCAGCGGGCCTGAGCAGTTCTTC. The encoded protein is CASSFTSGPEQFF.

The chain couples TRBV19 to TRBJ2-7; 9 nucleotides line up with TRBD1. CDR1 is LNHDA and CDR2 is SQIVND in the germline V gene (reference sequence). The CDR3 covers 16 residues. Unmatched junction bases numbered 12, after V lost 4 bases and J lost 5 bases. CDR3 in DNA: TGTGCCAGTAGTAGCCCCTTGCGGGACAGGGCAAACGAGCAGTACTTC. Translation: CASSSPLRDRANEQYF.

The chain recombines TRBV10-3 with TRBJ2-6; 12 bases map to TRBD1. The CDR3 loop spans 17 amino acids. The V and J ends lost 6 bases and 2 bases, in that order; junction bases with no gene match: 5. Germline V gene sequence: CDR1 ENHRY, CDR2 SYGVKD. CDR3 sequence: CAISSGQGAPGANVLTF. The CDR3 DNA follows: TGTGCCATCAGCTCGGGACAGGGGGCGCCTGGGGCCAACGTCCTGACTTTC.

This rearrangement joins TRBV28 to TRBJ2-3, with D tentatively TRBD2 (5 bases). Germline V gene data show CDR1 as MDHEN and CDR2 as SYDVKM. The V end lost 10 bases, the J end lost 5 bases, and 16 bases lay between the germline ends. The CDR3 consists of 13 residues. CDR3 nucleotides: TGTGCCACCCTTGGAGGCTATGGAGATACGCAGTATTTT. Residues: CATLGGYGDTQYF.

The count of this clone is one. This CDR3 is CATSEEAVANYNEQFF. Written as DNA, the CDR3 is TGTGCCACCAGTGAGGAGGCGGTAGCGAACTACAATGAGCAGTTCTTC. The chain combines TRBV24-1 with TRBJ2-1; possibly TRBD2 for D (5 bases). V gave up 4 bases and J gave up 3 bases, with 15 bases separating them. The germline gives CDR1 KGHDR, CDR2 SFDVKD. This CDR3 is built from 16 residues.

V usage is TRBV5-1 and J usage is TRBJ1-4; the D gene is possibly TRBD1 (5 bases). The germline gives CDR1 SGHRS, CDR2 YFSETQ. The CDR3 consists of 16 residues. V dropped 1 base and J dropped 8 bases, with 18 bases sitting between them. CDR3 coding DNA: TGCGCCAGCAGCTTGTTCCCAGGGTCGGGTGGGGAAAAACTGTTTTTT. It encodes CASSLFPGSGGEKLFF. Based on the CDR3 plus reference TRBV5-1 and TRBJ1-4, the full variable domain is KAGVTQTPRYLIKTRGQQVTLSCSPISGHRSVSWYQQTPGQGLQFLFEYFSETQRNKGNFPGRFSGRQFSNSRSEMNVSTLELGDSALYLCASSLFPGSGGEKLFFGSGTQLSVL.

This chain joins TRBV27 and TRBJ2-7; maybe TRBD2 (6 bases). Germline lookup yields CDR1 MNHEY and CDR2 SMNVEV (reference sequence). The CDR3 consists of 14 residues. The ends were cut back, 7 bases at V and 2 bases at J, with 15 bases in the middle. The CDR3 nucleotides are TGTGCCAGCACGTTGGCCGGGGGTACCTACGAGCAGTACTTC. Translated, it gives CASTLAGGTYEQYF.

The rearrangement links TRBV29-1 to TRBJ2-5, with a tentative D call TRBD2 (6 bases). CDR1 and CDR2 (germline): SQVTM, ANQGSEA. V was trimmed by 6 bases and J by 5 bases, leaving 13 bases between them. This CDR3 is built from 12 residues. The CDR3 DNA reads TGCAGCGTCTTGACGGGGGTCGAGACCCAGTACTTC. It codes for CSVLTGVETQYF.

The chain links TRBV28 to TRBJ1-5; D remains ambiguous. V lost 5 bases, J lost 9 bases, and 20 bases lay in between. The CDR3 length is 15 residues. Germline V gene lookup returns CDR1 MDHEN and CDR2 SYDVKM. CDR3 bases: TGTGCCAGCAGTGCTGAGGGCAGGCCGACTAGGCCCCAGCATTTT. Encoded protein: CASSAEGRPTRPQHF.

The CDR3 nucleotides are TGTGCCAGAGCCGGACAGAGCCATCAGCCCCAGCATTTT. Protein product: CARAGQSHQPQHF. The chain uses TRBV5-3 and TRBJ1-5, with D tentatively TRBD1 (6 bases). TRBV5-3 is placed among ORFs of uncertain function. The CDR3 runs to 13 residues. Trimming removed 7 bases from V and 5 bases from J, with 13 bases in between.

This clone appeared a few times. J is TRBJ2-2 and V is TRBV14; 7 bases align to TRBD2. CDR1 and CDR2 (germline): SGHDN, FVKESK. This CDR3 spans 18 amino acids. V was clipped by 4 bases and J by 1 base; unmatched bases: 12. CDR3 protein: CASSPPRGGTMNTGELFF. The CDR3 DNA reads as TGTGCCAGCAGCCCCCCTCGAGGAGGGACTATGAACACCGGGGAGCTGTTTTTT.

V is TRBV5-6 and J is TRBJ2-7; D is unresolved. With 4 bases removed from V and 8 bases from J, the gap between germline ends came to 19 bases. The CDR3 is 14 amino acids. CDR1 is SGHDT, CDR2 YYEEEE, per germline. As DNA, the CDR3 is TGTGCCAGCAGCCTTATAACAACTACGAATAAGCAGTACTTC. Translating it yields CASSLITTTNKQYF.

The chain links TRBV4-1 to TRBJ2-7, with 14 bases lining up with TRBD2. The CDR3 sequence is 18 residues long. The V gene's germline CDR1 is MGHRA and CDR2 YSYEKL. V shed 3 bases, J shed 3 bases, and the junction held 10 bases outside the gene matches. Here the CDR3 reads CASSQKGLGLAGVYEQYF. In DNA form, the CDR3 reads TGCGCCAGCAGCCAGAAAGGGCTGGGACTAGCGGGAGTCTACGAGCAGTACTTC.

About this clone: The junction and the germline gene differ at one end; a read error may be behind it. The chain links TRBV4-1 to TRBJ2-1; weak D call: TRBD1 (5 bases). The CDR3 is made up of 15 amino acids. Germline V gene lookup returns CDR1 MGHRA and CDR2 YSYEKL. In nucleotides, the CDR3 is TGCGCCAGTAGCCAAGTCTCAGGGAACCACAATGAGCAGTTCTTC. It translates to CASSQVSGNHNEQFF.

The chain employs TRBV27 and TRBJ1-2, with 9 bases fitting TRBD1. CDR1 is MNHEY, CDR2 SMNVEV, per germline (reference sequence). J gave up 3 bases and V 4 bases, and 6 bases lay outside the gene matches. The CDR3 spans 15 residues. DNA for the CDR3: TGTGCCAGCAGTTATCCGGGACAGGGCCACTATGGCTACACCTTC. As protein: CASSYPGQGHYGYTF.

Worth noting for this clone: A read error may be the cause here, since a much bigger clone is one base away. Other DNA sequences of this sample code for an identical CDR3. The chain links TRBV7-9 to TRBJ2-3, with D perhaps assigned TRBD1 or TRBD2 (5 bases each). Germline-derived CDR1 and CDR2 are SEHNR and FQNEAQ (reference sequence). This CDR3 is built from 14 residues. The CDR3 DNA reads TGTGCCAGCAGTTTAGAGGGGAGCACAGATACGCAGTATTTT. As protein: CASSLEGSTDTQYF.

The chain has TRBV9 and TRBJ1-5; TRBD1 might be the D (6 bases). The germline V gene encodes CDR1 SGDLS and CDR2 YYNGEE. The V end lost 7 bases, the J end lost 7 bases, and 21 bases lay between the germline ends. The CDR3 spans 15 residues. The CDR3 DNA is TGTGCCAGCGGGGGGGACAATCCCGCCGGGCAGCCCCAGCATTTT. As protein: CASGGDNPAGQPQHF.